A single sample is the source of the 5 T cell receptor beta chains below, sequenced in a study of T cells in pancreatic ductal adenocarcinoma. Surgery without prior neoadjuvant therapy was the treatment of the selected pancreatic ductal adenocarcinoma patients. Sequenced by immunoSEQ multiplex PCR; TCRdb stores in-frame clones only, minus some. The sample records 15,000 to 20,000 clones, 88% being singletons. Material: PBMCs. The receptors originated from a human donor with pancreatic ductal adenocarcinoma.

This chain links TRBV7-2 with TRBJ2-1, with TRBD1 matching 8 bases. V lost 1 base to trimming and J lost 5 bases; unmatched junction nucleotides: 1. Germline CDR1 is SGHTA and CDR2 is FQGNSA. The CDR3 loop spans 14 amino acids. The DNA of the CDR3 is TGTGCCAGCAGCTTAGACAGGGGGAACAATGAGCAGTTCTTC. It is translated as CASSLDRGNNEQFF.

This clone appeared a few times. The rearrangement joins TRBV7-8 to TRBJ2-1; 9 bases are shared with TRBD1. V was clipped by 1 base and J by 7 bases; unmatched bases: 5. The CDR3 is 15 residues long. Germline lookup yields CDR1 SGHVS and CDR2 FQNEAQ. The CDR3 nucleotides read TGTGCCAGCAGCTTAGTTGGGGACAGGGAGAATGAGCAGTTCTTC. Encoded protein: CASSLVGDRENEQFF.

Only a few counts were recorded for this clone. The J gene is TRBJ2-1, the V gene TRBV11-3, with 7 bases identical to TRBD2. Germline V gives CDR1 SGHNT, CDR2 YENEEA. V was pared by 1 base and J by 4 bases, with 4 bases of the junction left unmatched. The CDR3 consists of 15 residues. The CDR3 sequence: CASSLASGEYNEQFF. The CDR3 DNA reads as TGTGCCAGCAGCTTAGCTAGCGGAGAATACAATGAGCAGTTCTTC.

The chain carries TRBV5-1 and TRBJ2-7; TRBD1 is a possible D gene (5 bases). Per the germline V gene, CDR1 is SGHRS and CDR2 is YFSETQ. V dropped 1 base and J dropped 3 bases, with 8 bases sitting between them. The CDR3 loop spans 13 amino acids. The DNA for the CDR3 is TGCGCCAGCAGCTTGAGACAGAACTACGAGCAGTACTTC. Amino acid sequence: CASSLRQNYEQYF. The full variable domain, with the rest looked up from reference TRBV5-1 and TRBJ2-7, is KAGVTQTPRYLIKTRGQQVTLSCSPISGHRSVSWYQQTPGQGLQFLFEYFSETQRNKGNFPGRFSGRQFSNSRSEMNVSTLELGDSALYLCASSLRQNYEQYFGPGTRLTVT.

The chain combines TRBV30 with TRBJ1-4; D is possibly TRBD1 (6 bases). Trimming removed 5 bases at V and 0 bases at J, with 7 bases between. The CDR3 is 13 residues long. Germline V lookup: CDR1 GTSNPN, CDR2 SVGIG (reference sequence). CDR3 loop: CAWGGATNEKLFF. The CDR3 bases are TGTGCCTGGGGGGGCGCAACTAATGAAAAACTGTTTTTT.